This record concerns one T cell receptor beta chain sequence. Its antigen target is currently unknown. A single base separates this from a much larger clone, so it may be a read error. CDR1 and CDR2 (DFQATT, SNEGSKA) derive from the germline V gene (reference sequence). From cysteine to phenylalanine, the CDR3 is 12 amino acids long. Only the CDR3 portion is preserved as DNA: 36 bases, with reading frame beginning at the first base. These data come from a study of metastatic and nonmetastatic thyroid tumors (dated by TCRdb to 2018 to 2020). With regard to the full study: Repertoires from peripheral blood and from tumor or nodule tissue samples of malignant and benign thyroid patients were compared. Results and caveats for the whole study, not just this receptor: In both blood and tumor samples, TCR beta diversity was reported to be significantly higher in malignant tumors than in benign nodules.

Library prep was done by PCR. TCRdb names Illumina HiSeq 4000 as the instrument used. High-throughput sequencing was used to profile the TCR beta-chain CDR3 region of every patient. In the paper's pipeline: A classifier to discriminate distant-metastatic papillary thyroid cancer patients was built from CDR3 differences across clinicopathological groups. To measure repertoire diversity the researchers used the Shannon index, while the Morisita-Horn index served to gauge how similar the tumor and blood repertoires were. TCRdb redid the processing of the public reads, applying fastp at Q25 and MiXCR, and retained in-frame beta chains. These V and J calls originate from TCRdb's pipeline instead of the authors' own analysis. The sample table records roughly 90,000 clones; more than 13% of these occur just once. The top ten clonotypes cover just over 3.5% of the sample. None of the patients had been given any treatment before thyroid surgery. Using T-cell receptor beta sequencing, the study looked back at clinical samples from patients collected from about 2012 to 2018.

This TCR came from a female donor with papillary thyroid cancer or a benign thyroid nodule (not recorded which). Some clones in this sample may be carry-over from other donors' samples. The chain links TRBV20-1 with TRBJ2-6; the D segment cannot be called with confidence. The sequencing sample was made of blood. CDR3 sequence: CSAKSGSNVLTF. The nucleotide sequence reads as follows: TGCAGTGCTAAATCTGGGTCCAACGTCCTGACTTTC.